This T cell receptor (beta chain) was retrieved from a study of neoadjuvant anti-PD-1 for oral cavity cancer (dated by TCRdb to the early 2020s). In terms of the full investigation: Before curative-intent surgical resection, most patients were given three to four biweekly doses of nivolumab at 3 mg/kg. The parent correlative cohort had about 11 patients and a response rate of 33%. Patients who did not progress were given a fourth nivolumab dose at about day 43 and had definitive surgical resection on days 50-56. Patients with complete response, partial response or stable disease by RECIST 1.1 were defined as responders, whereas patients with progression were defined as non-responders. Summary of the overall study and its limitations: The TCR analyses had only a few patients in each response group, and the authors called for validation in larger cohorts. After neoadjuvant nivolumab, T cell clonality (Gini index) in PBMCs was significantly higher in non-responders than in responders. Higher pretreatment blood Treg/Th17 ratios correlated with higher pretreatment blood TCRbeta clonality and lower post-treatment tumor TCRbeta clonality.

V is trimmed back by 1 base and J by 9 bases, and the junction contains 3 bases that no gene match accounts for. There are 13 amino acids in the CDR3, from cysteine to phenylalanine inclusive. The sequence is cut down to CDR3 DNA, 39 bases in frame from base 1. CDR1 and CDR2 are read off the germline V gene as SNHLY and FYNNEI. PBMC libraries used mostly roughly 500 ng of input genomic DNA for deep sequencing, with six replicates per sample. TCRbeta libraries were prepared with the immunoSEQ hsTCRbeta kit according to the manufacturer's instructions. An Illumina NovaSeq 6000 S4 flow cell was used to sequence the final libraries, which had first been combined to 3 nM. Regarding the original processing steps: Raw data preprocessing and quality control were performed with the immunoSEQ Analyzer. The analysis was limited to productive rearrangements, and each clonotype was defined by a unique CDR3 amino acid sequence. Repertoire clonality was estimated as the Gini-Simpson index, which was calculated using the R package tcR. Student's t test was used to compare Gini indices, and Pearson correlation was used to assess associations with tumor size change. TCRdb provides this immuneACCESS table in a form limited to in-frame rearrangements. Some clones are lacking; in checked studies, under half of them reflect an unresolved V gene, and why the rest are absent is not known. V and J calls and clone size are copied from that table; D and trimming were computed from the DNA. For this sample the table gives 13,000 to 15,000 clones, of which over 55% were detected only once. The ten largest make up 2.5% to 3.5% of the sample.

About this clone itself: Its antigen is unknown. Base quality data are lacking; no much larger clone is found one base away.

What the time point label conveys for this sample: after neoadjuvant nivolumab, at surgical resection. Patients had been newly diagnosed with stage II-IVA oral cavity squamous cell carcinoma, and no prior systemic or radiation treatment had been given to the patients. Everyone in the cohort had locally advanced, HPV-negative oral cavity squamous cell carcinoma. No culture maintenance or expansion was done, as the peripheral blood mononuclear cells went straight to analysis. Samples were obtained from a longitudinal correlative study of a single-arm phase II trial of neoadjuvant nivolumab in oral cavity squamous cell carcinoma. Subject-matched pre- and post-treatment PBMCs and tumors from three responders and three non-responders were subjected to genomic DNA-based TCRbeta sequencing. Peripheral blood mononuclear cells were collected once before nivolumab treatment and again after treatment, at the time of surgery. The Maxwell RSC DNA from Cells kit was used to extract genomic DNA from PBMCs.

Sequencing was performed on PBMCs, taken after nivolumab (anti-PD-1) treatment. The rearrangement joined TRBV2 to TRBJ2-4, and TRBD1 matches 7 of the central bases. This sequence originates from a person aged 40 to 85 with oral cavity squamous cell carcinoma. The sequence in DNA is TGTGCCAGCAGTGAAGGGACAGGAATCATTCAGTACTTC. Its coded protein is CASSEGTGIIQYF.